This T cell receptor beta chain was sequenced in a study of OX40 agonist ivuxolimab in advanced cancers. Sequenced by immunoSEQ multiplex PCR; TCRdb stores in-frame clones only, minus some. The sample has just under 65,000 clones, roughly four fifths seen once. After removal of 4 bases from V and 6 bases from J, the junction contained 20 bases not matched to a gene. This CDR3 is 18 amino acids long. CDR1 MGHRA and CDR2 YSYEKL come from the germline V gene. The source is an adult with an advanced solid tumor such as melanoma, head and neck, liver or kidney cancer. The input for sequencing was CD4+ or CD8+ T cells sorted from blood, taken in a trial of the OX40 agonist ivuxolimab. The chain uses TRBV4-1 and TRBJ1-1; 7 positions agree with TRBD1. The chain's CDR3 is CASSPQKGTEIIGAEAFF. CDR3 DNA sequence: TGCGCCAGCAGCCCCCAGAAGGGGACAGAAATCATAGGAGCTGAAGCTTTCTTT.